The 19 T cell receptor beta chains below were found in one sample sequenced in a study of response to subunit inactivated influenza vaccine. TCRdb re-called the RT-PCR reads with MiXCR, one entry per CDR3 protein. The sample consists of under 850,000 distinct CDR3 sequences, 18% of them appearing once. Here the sequenced sample was PBMCs from blood, taken 5 to 6 days after vaccination. Source of these receptors: a man in his forties or fifties who received an inactivated influenza vaccine.

In this sample, this clonotype turned up a few times. The gene calls are TRBV30 and TRBJ2-7; D may be TRBD1 or TRBD2 (5 bases each). Germline V lookup: CDR1 GTSNPN, CDR2 SVGIG (reference sequence). This CDR3 has 16 amino acids. The V end lost 0 bases, the J end lost 2 bases, and 17 bases lay between the germline ends. The CDR3 DNA is TGTGCCTGGAGTGTACAAATCGGGACGCGGACCTACGAGCAGTACTTC. Protein product: CAWSVQIGTRTYEQYF.

This clonotype was found many times. The chain carries TRBV4-3 and TRBJ2-1, with a weak D call TRBD2 (6 bases). This CDR3 contains 15 residues. Germline CDR1 is LGHNA and CDR2 is YSLEER. V was pared by 1 base and J by 11 bases, with 18 bases between. DNA for the CDR3: TGCGCCAGCAGCCAAGGCCCCGGGGACTTCGCCAAGCAGTTCTTC. Residues: CASSQGPGDFAKQFF.

This chain links TRBV6-5 with TRBJ2-2, with unresolved D. V was cut by 8 bases and J by 2 bases, with 18 bases left in between. The CDR3 consists of 16 residues. CDR1 is MNHEY and CDR2 is SVGAGI in the germline V gene. The CDR3 protein is CASGLPPGFNTGELFF. For the CDR3, the DNA is TGTGCCAGCGGTCTACCCCCGGGCTTCAACACCGGGGAGCTGTTTTTT.

In its sample, this clonotype was seen a few times. The rearrangement joins TRBV6-4 to TRBJ2-1; D is unresolved. V was clipped by 3 bases and J by 9 bases, with 15 bases between them. Germline V gene sequence: CDR1 MRHNA, CDR2 SNTAGT. CDR3 length: 14 amino acids. The CDR3 spells CASSEPGRSSEQFF. Written as DNA, the CDR3 is TGTGCCAGCAGTGAGCCTGGCAGGTCTAGTGAGCAGTTCTTC.

This clonotype showed up just a few times. The chain joins TRBV28 to TRBJ1-1; TRBD1 agrees at 7 bases. The CDR3 loop spans 12 amino acids. Germline lookup yields CDR1 MDHEN and CDR2 SYDVKM. The ends lost 5 bases at V and 10 bases at J; junction bases unmatched: 7. This CDR3 is CASSLRDRVAFF. The CDR3 region has the DNA TGTGCCAGCAGTCTACGAGACAGGGTAGCTTTCTTT.

V usage is TRBV20-1 and J usage is TRBJ2-5, with a possible D match to TRBD1 (7 bases). V lost 4 bases to trimming and J lost 5 bases, with 11 bases between them. The CDR3 sequence is 12 residues long. CDR1 is DFQATT and CDR2 is SNEGSKA in the germline V gene (reference sequence). As DNA, the CDR3 is TGCAGTGCTACGACAGGGACTGAGACCCAGTACTTC. It is translated as CSATTGTETQYF.

This clonotype was counted a few times. This chain connects TRBV20-1 to TRBJ1-1, with 7 bases matching TRBD1. Trimming at V came to 4 bases and at J to 5 bases, leaving 10 bases not matched to a gene. CDR3 length equals 14 residues. Germline CDR1 DFQATT, CDR2 SNEGSKA (reference sequence). This CDR3 is CSAKVLRGRTEAFF. CDR3 sequence (DNA): TGCAGTGCTAAAGTTTTAAGGGGGCGAACTGAAGCTTTCTTT.

Many counts were recorded for this clonotype. The V and J genes are TRBV11-2 and TRBJ2-1; D call uncertain. Trimming cost V 5 bases and J 8 bases, with 22 bases left between them. In germline, CDR1 is SGHAT, CDR2 FQNNGV. The CDR3 is 16 residues long. The CDR3 spells CASSRLSLNAKDEQFF. CDR3 DNA sequence: TGTGCCAGCAGCAGGCTTAGTTTAAACGCTAAGGATGAGCAGTTCTTC.

This clonotype was seen a handful of times. This chain joins TRBV5-1 and TRBJ2-3, with a weak D call TRBD2 (6 bases). The CDR3 is made up of 17 amino acids. Germline CDR1 is SGHRS and CDR2 is YFSETQ. Trimming removed 3 bases from V and 4 bases from J, with 21 bases in between. The CDR3 nucleotides are TGCGCCAGCAGCTACTATCCGACTAGTGTGAGTCCAGATACGCAGTATTTT. It yields the protein CASSYYPTSVSPDTQYF.

The table lists this clonotype with a few counts. This chain joins TRBV28 and TRBJ2-3; weak D call: TRBD1 (6 bases). V dropped 5 bases and J dropped 2 bases, with 14 bases sitting between them. The CDR3 length is 15 residues. The germline V gene has CDR1 MDHEN and CDR2 SYDVKM. The CDR3 reads CASSPGQTHTDTQYF. CDR3 in DNA: TGTGCCAGCAGTCCCGGACAGACACACACAGATACGCAGTATTTT.

This clonotype was seen only a few times. The chain uses TRBV15 and TRBJ2-1; D unclear. This CDR3 has 13 amino acids. Between the trimmed V and J ends, which lost 4 bases and 10 bases, there was a span of 14 bases. CDR1 LNHNV and CDR2 YYDKDF come from the germline V gene (reference sequence). In DNA form, the CDR3 reads TGTGCCACCAGCACAGCCTTCTCTCGGGAGCAGTTCTTC. Its translation: CATSTAFSREQFF.

The rearrangement links TRBV27 to TRBJ2-3; a weak D match, TRBD2 (5 bases). CDR1 is MNHEY, CDR2 SMNVEV, per germline (reference sequence). V was trimmed by 5 bases and J by 4 bases, leaving 19 bases between them. The CDR3 length is 16 residues. CDR3 sequence (DNA): TGTGCCAGCAGTAAACTTAGCGCAGGAGGCGCAGATACGCAGTATTTT. Residues: CASSKLSAGGADTQYF.

V and J are TRBV24-1 and TRBJ2-3; D not certain. Trimming left V 7 bases short and J 2 bases short, with 9 bases between. This CDR3 contains 13 residues. Germline V gene sequence: CDR1 KGHDR, CDR2 SFDVKD. Written as DNA, the CDR3 is TGTGCCACCAGATCCAGCTACACAGATACGCAGTATTTT. The encoded protein is CATRSSYTDTQYF.

The V and J genes are TRBV15 and TRBJ2-2, with D possibly matching TRBD1 (5 bases). Germline V gene lookup returns CDR1 LNHNV and CDR2 YYDKDF (reference sequence). The CDR3 contains 17 residues. V shed 0 bases and J shed 6 bases, with 17 bases lying between them. For the CDR3, the DNA is TGTGCCACCAGCAGAGATGCGGCAAAGGGGTGGGCCGGGGAGCTGTTTTTT. Translation: CATSRDAAKGWAGELFF.

Here the CDR3 DNA reads TGTGCCAGCAGCTTAGCGTGGGGCCCTGGCACCGGGGAGCTGTTTTTT. Translated, it gives CASSLAWGPGTGELFF. The V and J genes are TRBV7-8 and TRBJ2-2; tentatively, D is TRBD1 (5 bases). This CDR3 comprises 16 residues. Germline CDR1 is SGHVS and CDR2 is FQNEAQ. Trimming cost V 0 bases and J 4 bases, with 12 bases left between them.

The V and J genes are TRBV24-1 and TRBJ2-2; 10 positions match TRBD1. Germline V lookup: CDR1 KGHDR, CDR2 SFDVKD. The V gene end was trimmed by 3 bases and the J gene end by 6 bases; junction bases not matched to a gene: 9. CDR3 length: 17 residues. In DNA, the CDR3 is TGTGCCACCAGTGATCCCCCCGGGACAGGGGCTCCCGGGGAGCTGTTTTTT. Its translation: CATSDPPGTGAPGELFF.

This clonotype was found a few times. The V gene is TRBV12-3 or TRBV12-4, the J gene TRBJ2-7; TRBD2 agrees at 7 bases. The V gene end was trimmed by 4 bases and the J gene end by 3 bases; junction bases not matched to a gene: 6. The CDR3 has 14 residues. CDR3 bases: TGTGCCAGCAGTTACACTGGGGGGGGCTACGAGCAGTACTTC. Translated, it gives CASSYTGGGYEQYF.

V usage is TRBV2 and J usage is TRBJ1-5, with D maybe TRBD1 (5 bases). The CDR3 covers 14 residues. The germline V gene has CDR1 SNHLY and CDR2 FYNNEI. V dropped 4 bases and J dropped 4 bases, with 11 bases sitting between them. This CDR3 reads CASSGQLTNQPQHF. The CDR3 bases are TGTGCCAGCAGTGGACAGTTAACTAATCAGCCCCAGCATTTT.

This clonotype showed up just a few times. The chain recombines TRBV20-1 with TRBJ2-5; 7 bases agree with TRBD1. CDR3 length equals 13 residues. V lost 2 bases to trimming and J lost 5 bases; unmatched junction nucleotides: 5. Germline V gives CDR1 DFQATT, CDR2 SNEGSKA (reference sequence). The CDR3 loop reads CSARKGAVETQYF. The CDR3 bases are TGCAGTGCTAGAAAGGGGGCCGTCGAGACCCAGTACTTC.